These 20 T cell receptor beta chains came from one sample sequenced in a study of T cells in Graves' hyperthyroidism and ophthalmopathy. TCR beta CDR3 sequences were amplified from RNA transcripts. HTBI primers were used for first-round RT-PCR of the TCR CDR3. TCRdb re-called the multiplex PCR reads through MiXCR, storing one row per CDR3 protein. The sample shows some 460,000 distinct CDR3 sequences, 15% to 18% of them seen only once. The sample comprised blood. Source of these receptors: a woman between 18 and 30 years old with Graves' hyperthyroidism.

This clonotype has more than one count but fewer than ten. The chain uses TRBV7-3 and TRBJ1-1, with a tentative D call TRBD1 (5 bases). The V end was cut by 5 bases, the J end by 0 bases, with 16 bases between. The CDR3 has 16 amino acids. Germline V gene data show CDR1 as SGHTA and CDR2 as FQGTGA. In DNA form, the CDR3 reads TGTGCCAGCAGCCTATTCCCGGGACGGGTGAACACTGAAGCTTTCTTT. Its protein is CASSLFPGRVNTEAFF.

As regards this clonotype: Being one base from a much bigger clone, this may be a read error. The chain combines TRBV18 with TRBJ2-7; D is possibly TRBD1 or TRBD2 (5 bases each). Germline V gene sequence: CDR1 KGHSH, CDR2 LQKENI. This CDR3 region has 12 residues. CDR3 in amino acids: CASTPLGDEQYF. The CDR3 DNA follows: TGTGCCAGCACACCATTGGGGGACGAGCAGTACTTC. The full variable domain, completed using reference TRBV18 and TRBJ2-7, is NAGVMQNPRHLVRRRGQEARLRCSPMKGHSHVYWYRQLPEEGLKFMVYLQKENIIDESGMPKERFSAEFPKEGPSILRIQQVVRGDSAAYFCASTPLGDEQYFGPGTRLTVT.

This clonotype has at least ten counts. This sequence joins TRBV9 and TRBJ2-7; D gene ambiguous. Germline values: CDR1 SGDLS, CDR2 YYNGEE. The CDR3 consists of 14 residues. Deletions cut 4 bases from V and 6 bases from J, with 17 bases between. For the CDR3, the DNA is TGTGCCAGCAGCCCGGTGGGCTCAGTGGGCGAGCAGTACTTC. This translates into CASSPVGSVGEQYF.

On this clonotype: A read error may explain this, as a much larger clone is one base away. V is TRBV28 and J is TRBJ1-5; weak D call: TRBD1 (6 bases). The CDR3 extends over 14 amino acids. Trimming took off 5 bases at V and 7 bases at J, with 15 bases between the two ends. CDR1 MDHEN and CDR2 SYDVKM come from the germline V gene. CDR3 in DNA: TGTGCCAGCAGTATACAGGGACGGAAGCAGCCCCAGCATTTT. Translation: CASSIQGRKQPQHF.

In its sample, this clonotype was seen many times. This rearrangement joins TRBV6-1 to TRBJ2-7, with 8 bases lining up with TRBD1. The CDR3 sequence is 14 residues long. CDR1 is MNHNS, CDR2 SASEGT, per germline. V was pared by 10 bases and J by 3 bases, with 11 bases of the junction left unmatched. The CDR3 DNA reads TGTGCCACCGGGCGACAGGGGACCCTCTACGAGCAGTACTTC. Encoded protein: CATGRQGTLYEQYF.

This clonotype was detected ten times or more. The chain couples TRBV29-1 to TRBJ2-1; tentative D call: TRBD2 (6 bases). The V gene's germline CDR1 is SQVTM and CDR2 ANQGSEA. Trimming shortened V by 6 bases and J by 4 bases, and 16 bases separated the two germline ends. The length of the CDR3 is 14 residues. The CDR3, as DNA: TGCAGCGTCCCAGACGGGGGAGGATACAATGAGCAGTTCTTC. It is translated as CSVPDGGGYNEQFF.

This clonotype was observed many times. This chain joins TRBV6-2 or TRBV6-3 and TRBJ2-1; TRBD1 matches 7 bases. CDR1 and CDR2 from the germline V gene are MNHEY and SVGEGT. CDR3 size: 16 residues. The V segment lost 6 bases and the J segment 0 bases; nucleotides outside the gene matches: 8. The CDR3, as DNA: TGTGCCAGCAGACGTTCGACAGGGCCCTCCTACAATGAGCAGTTCTTC. This sequence encodes CASRRSTGPSYNEQFF.

This clonotype has a handful of counts. The rearrangement links TRBV7-9 to TRBJ2-5; D perhaps matches TRBD2 (5 bases). V was trimmed by 1 base and J by 10 bases, leaving 16 bases between them. Germline loops: CDR1 SEHNR, CDR2 FQNEAQ (reference sequence). This CDR3 is built from 14 residues. The CDR3 region is CASSLVAGEGDQYF. The CDR3, as DNA: TGTGCCAGCAGCTTAGTGGCCGGAGAGGGAGACCAGTACTTC.

This clonotype was detected only a few times. A much larger clone lies a single base off, so this may be a read error. The chain links TRBV28 to TRBJ2-7; tentative D call: TRBD1 (5 bases). In germline, CDR1 is MDHEN, CDR2 SYDVKM. CDR3 size: 14 residues. V was trimmed by 3 bases and J by 3 bases, leaving 12 bases between them. In DNA form, the CDR3 reads TGTGCCAGCAGTTTCAGGGTAGTGGTCTACGAGCAGTACTTC. It is translated as CASSFRVVVYEQYF.

This chain links TRBV7-9 with TRBJ2-3; TRBD1 matches 8 bases. The CDR3 is made up of 15 amino acids. V lost 2 bases, J lost 2 bases, and 3 bases stayed unmatched. Germline loops: CDR1 SEHNR, CDR2 FQNEAQ (reference sequence). The CDR3 nucleotides read TGTGCCAGCAGCTTAAGGACAGGGATCACAGATACGCAGTATTTT. Translation gives CASSLRTGITDTQYF. Filled out from reference TRBV7-9 and TRBJ2-3, the complete variable domain reads DTGVSQNPRHKITKRGQNVTFRCDPISEHNRLYWYRQTLGQGPEFLTYFQNEAQLEKSRLLSDRFSAERPKGSFSTLEIQRTEQGDSAMYLCASSLRTGITDTQYFGPGTRLTVL.

The chain uses TRBV7-9 and TRBJ1-4; 9 bases agree with TRBD1. V was clipped by 5 bases and J by 7 bases; unmatched bases: 8. This CDR3 comprises 15 residues. Germline CDR1 reads SEHNR; CDR2 reads FQNEAQ (reference sequence). The CDR3 region is CASSVTPTGGEKLFF. The DNA for the CDR3 is TGTGCCAGCAGCGTTACACCGACAGGGGGTGAAAAACTGTTTTTT. Based on the CDR3 plus reference TRBV7-9 and TRBJ1-4, the full variable domain is DTGVSQNPRHKITKRGQNVTFRCDPISEHNRLYWYRQTLGQGPEFLTYFQNEAQLEKSRLLSDRFSAERPKGSFSTLEIQRTEQGDSAMYLCASSVTPTGGEKLFFGSGTQLSVL.

The table lists this clonotype with many counts. V gene TRBV5-1 combines with J gene TRBJ2-7; a weak D match, TRBD1 (6 bases). V lost 3 bases to trimming and J lost 3 bases, with 22 bases between them. Germline V gene data show CDR1 as SGHRS and CDR2 as YFSETQ. This CDR3 is 17 amino acids long. The CDR3 region is CASSSTPYRDSVYEQYF. For the CDR3, the DNA is TGCGCCAGCAGCTCAACACCCTACAGGGATAGTGTCTACGAGCAGTACTTC.

This clonotype was recorded at least ten times. The J gene is TRBJ1-2, the V gene TRBV12-3 or TRBV12-4, with 11 bases fitting TRBD1. The CDR3 runs 14 residues. V dropped 6 bases and J dropped 6; count of bases not matched to a gene: 6. CDR3 region: CASSYGQGAHGYTF. CDR3 coding DNA: TGTGCCAGCAGCTATGGACAGGGGGCGCATGGCTACACCTTC.

In its sample, this clonotype was seen many times. The rearrangement uses TRBV2 and TRBJ1-5; unclear D gene. V shed 5 bases and J shed 2 bases, with 7 bases lying between them. CDR1 and CDR2 (germline): SNHLY, FYNNEI. The CDR3 is 13 residues long. CDR3 sequence reads: CASSFWGNQPQHF. As DNA, the CDR3 is TGTGCCAGCAGTTTCTGGGGCAATCAGCCCCAGCATTTT.

This clonotype was counted ten times or more. The chain links TRBV20-1 to TRBJ1-5; D might be TRBD1 (6 bases). Germline CDR1 reads DFQATT; CDR2 reads SNEGSKA (reference sequence). CDR3 length: 17 amino acids. V gave up 3 bases and J gave up 0 bases, with 18 bases separating them. The CDR3 loop reads CSARNLRGGDSNQPQHF. For the CDR3, the DNA is TGCAGTGCTAGGAACCTGAGAGGGGGAGATAGCAATCAGCCCCAGCATTTT.

This clonotype appeared many times. The chain combines TRBV12-3 or TRBV12-4 with TRBJ2-2; weak D call: TRBD1 (5 bases). The V and J ends lost 6 bases and 7 bases respectively, with 12 bases between them. The CDR3 sequence is 13 residues long. CDR3 DNA sequence: TGTGCCAGCAGACCCAGGGTTATCGGGGAGCTGTTTTTT. Amino acid sequence: CASRPRVIGELFF.

This clonotype was recorded at least ten times. The V and J genes are TRBV6-6 and TRBJ1-1, with D unresolved. V was clipped by 2 bases and J by 4 bases, with 8 bases between them. Looked up from germline, CDR1 is MNHNY and CDR2 is SVGAGI (reference sequence). This CDR3 region has 13 residues. CDR3 residues: CASSYARATEAFF. The CDR3 DNA sequence: TGTGCCAGCAGTTACGCAAGGGCCACTGAAGCTTTCTTT.

This clonotype was counted many times. The genes are TRBV3-1 and TRBJ2-7; 9 nucleotides line up with TRBD1. CDR3 length equals 14 residues. V was clipped by 4 bases and J by 3 bases; unmatched bases: 4. CDR1 is LGHDT, CDR2 YNNKEL, per germline (reference sequence). Here the CDR3 reads CASSPGQGIYEQYF. In DNA, the CDR3 is TGTGCCAGCAGCCCGGGACAGGGTATCTACGAGCAGTACTTC.

This chain joins TRBV20-1 and TRBJ1-5; the D is unclear. Germline V gene sequence: CDR1 DFQATT, CDR2 SNEGSKA (reference sequence). Trimming took off 7 bases at V and 6 bases at J, with 16 bases between the two ends. The CDR3 loop spans 13 amino acids. The CDR3 nucleotides read TGCAGTGGTAGCGGCAGGTGGAGTCAGCCCCAGCATTTT. Protein sequence: CSGSGRWSQPQHF.

This chain connects TRBV6-1 to TRBJ2-6; D not resolved. The CDR3 loop spans 15 amino acids. Germline V CDR1 and CDR2: MNHNS, SASEGT. V lost 3 bases and J lost 0, with 6 bases in between. CDR3 bases: TGTGCCAGCAGTGAGGGTAGCTCTGGGGCCAACGTCCTGACTTTC. Translating gives CASSEGSSGANVLTF.